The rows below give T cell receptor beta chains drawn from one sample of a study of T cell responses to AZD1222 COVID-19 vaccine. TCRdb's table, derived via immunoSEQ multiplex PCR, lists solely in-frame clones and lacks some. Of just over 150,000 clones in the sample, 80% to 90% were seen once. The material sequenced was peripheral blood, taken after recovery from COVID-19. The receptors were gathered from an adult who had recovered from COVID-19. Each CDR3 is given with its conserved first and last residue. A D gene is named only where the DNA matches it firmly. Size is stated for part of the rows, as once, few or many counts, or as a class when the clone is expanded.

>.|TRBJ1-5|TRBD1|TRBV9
TGTGCCAGCAGCGAGGGACAGATATATCAGCCCCAGCATTTT
CASSEGQIYQPQHF
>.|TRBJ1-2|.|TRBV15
TGTGCCACCAGCAGTGGTGGGGACTATGGCTACACCTTC
CATSSGGDYGYTF
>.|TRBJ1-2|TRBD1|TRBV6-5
TGTGCCACCAGGACGGACAGGGACTATGGCTACACCTTC
CATRTDRDYGYTF
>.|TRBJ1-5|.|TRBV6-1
TGTGCCAGCAGTGAAGTTCATTATAGCAATCAGCCCCAGCATTTT
CASSEVHYSNQPQHF
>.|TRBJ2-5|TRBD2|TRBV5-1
TGCGCCAGCAGCTCCAATCCGGGACTAGCGGTCCAAGAGACCCAGTACTTC
CASSSNPGLAVQETQYF
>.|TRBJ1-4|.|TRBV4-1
TGCGCCAGCAGCCAAGTCAGGCGTGAAAAACTGTTTTTT
CASSQVRREKLFF
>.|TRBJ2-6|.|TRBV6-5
TGTGCCAGCAGGGGCAGCGCCTCCGGGGCCAACGTCCTGACTTTC
CASRGSASGANVLTF
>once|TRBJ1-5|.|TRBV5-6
TGTGCCAGCAGCTTATTCGGGGGCCTGGCCCAGCATTTT
CASSLFGGLAQHF
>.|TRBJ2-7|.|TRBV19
TGTGCCAGTAGTAACCTCAGGGGGGGCGCCTCCTACGAGCAGTACTTC
CASSNLRGGASYEQYF
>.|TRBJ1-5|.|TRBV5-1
TGCGCCAGCAGCTTAGGCCAGGGAGGGAATCAGCCCCAGCATTTT
CASSLGQGGNQPQHF
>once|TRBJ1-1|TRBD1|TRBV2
TGTGCCAGCGGAAAGGGACAGGGGACGAACACTGAAGCTTTCTTT
CASGKGQGTNTEAFF
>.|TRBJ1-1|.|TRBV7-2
TGTGCCAGCAGCTTATCGAGGGGAACTCCTGAAGCTTTCTTT
CASSLSRGTPEAFF
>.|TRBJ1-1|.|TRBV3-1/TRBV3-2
TGTGCCAGCAGCCAAGATTCGGGGATCCTTGAAGCTTTCTTT
CASSQDSGILEAFF
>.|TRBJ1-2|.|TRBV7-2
TGTGCCAGCAGCTTAGGGCCCAAGGAGGGTCAACACTATGGCTACACCTTC
CASSLGPKEGQHYGYTF
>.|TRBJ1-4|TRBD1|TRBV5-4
TGTGCCAGCAGCTCTAAGACAGGGGACGAAAAACTGTTTTTT
CASSSKTGDEKLFF
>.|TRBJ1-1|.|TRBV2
TGTGCCAGCATGGAAGGGGCACGGACTGAAGCTTTCTTT
CASMEGARTEAFF
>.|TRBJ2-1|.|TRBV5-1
TGCGCCAGCAGCTTTCGGACGTACAATGAGCAGTTCTTC
CASSFRTYNEQFF
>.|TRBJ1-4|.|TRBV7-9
TGTGCCAGCAGTCGGAGTCCAGGGGAAAAACTGTTTTTT
CASSRSPGEKLFF
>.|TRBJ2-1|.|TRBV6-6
TGTGCCAGCAGTTACTGGGGGGAGAGTTCCAATGAGCAGTTCTTC
CASSYWGESSNEQFF